Presented here are 7 T cell receptor beta chains from one specimen sequenced in a study of post-analysis software for immune sequencing data. Whole-study results and caveats: Higher frequency in patients than in controls was seen for about five TRBV segments, with TRBV5-6, TRBV5-1 and TRBV20-1 among them.

Carried by the TCR beta cDNA libraries were unique molecular identifiers. MiXCR was run by TCRdb on the PCR reads, yielding one entry per CDR3 protein. The sample gives more than 500,000 distinct CDR3 sequences, less than 40% of which show up once; around 6.1% is in the top ten. Antigens of these TCRs are unknown. Specimen: blood. The receptors were sampled from a girl aged 2 to 17 with multiple sclerosis.

This clonotype appeared a few times. The genes are TRBV6-5 and TRBJ2-1, with D possibly TRBD2 on 5 matching bases. Trimming shortened V by 5 bases and J by 5 bases, and 13 bases separated the two germline ends. The V gene's germline CDR1 is MNHEY and CDR2 SVGAGI. This CDR3 region has 14 residues. CDR3 nucleotide sequence: TGTGCCAGCAGTGGGGTTAGACTAAACAATGAGCAGTTCTTC. As protein: CASSGVRLNNEQFF.

The genes are TRBV5-1 and TRBJ2-1; possible D gene TRBD2, 5 bases. V was cut by 4 bases and J by 2 bases, with 13 bases left in between. This CDR3 contains 15 residues. Germline lookup yields CDR1 SGHRS and CDR2 YFSETQ. Written as DNA, the CDR3 is TGCGCCAGCAGCATTGGAGGCTTGACCTACAATGAGCAGTTCTTC. Protein: CASSIGGLTYNEQFF.

This clonotype has more than one count but fewer than ten. The V call is TRBV29-1, the J call TRBJ2-1; D perhaps matches TRBD2 (5 bases). The J call is doubtful: the DNA matches TRBJ2-7 better. Germline V gene sequence: CDR1 SQVTM, CDR2 ANQGSEA. There are 11 residues in the CDR3. The CDR3 spells CSVVDYNEQYF. The DNA for the CDR3 is TGCAGCGTTGTCGACTACAATGAGCAGTACTTC.

This clonotype has a handful of counts. This sequence joins TRBV5-1 and TRBJ1-4; no definite D call. Germline values: CDR1 SGHRS, CDR2 YFSETQ. CDR3 length equals 15 residues. V was shortened by 0 bases and J by 8 bases, with 14 bases between the two germline ends. CDR3 sequence: CASSLDFAAEEKLFF. The CDR3 DNA is TGCGCCAGCAGCTTGGATTTCGCGGCAGAAGAAAAACTGTTTTTT.

This clonotype was counted a single time. The chain recombines TRBV7-9 with TRBJ1-2, with D possibly being TRBD1 (5 bases). The V and J ends lost 5 bases and 4 bases respectively, with 14 bases between them. Germline loops: CDR1 SEHNR, CDR2 FQNEAQ (reference sequence). This CDR3 has 14 amino acids. Here the CDR3 DNA reads TGTGCCAGCAGCGGCGGGACCCGTGGCTATGGCTACACCTTC. This codes for CASSGGTRGYGYTF.

This clonotype was observed a handful of times. The CDR3 region is CRARTGDQHGYTF. The CDR3 nucleotides read TGCAGAGCCCGGACGGGGGATCAGCATGGCTACACCTTC. The chain recombines TRBV20-1 with TRBJ1-2; possibly TRBD1 for D (5 bases). Germline V gene data show CDR1 as DFQATT and CDR2 as SNEGSKA (reference sequence). The CDR3 is made up of 13 amino acids.

There are a few counts of this clonotype. The chain recombines TRBV18 with TRBJ1-5, with D hard to call. Germline V CDR1 and CDR2: KGHSH, LQKENI. The V end was cut by 3 bases, the J end by 3 bases, with 6 bases between. This CDR3 has 13 residues. This CDR3 reads CASSPRINQPQHF. The DNA of the CDR3 is TGTGCCAGCTCACCGCGGATCAATCAGCCCCAGCATTTT.